This T cell receptor beta chain derives from a study of OX40 agonist ivuxolimab in advanced cancers. For the study at large: Clinicians treated patients with ivuxolimab, an agonistic anti-OX40 (CD134) antibody. Partial responses were achieved by three patients, one with hepatocellular carcinoma and two with cutaneous melanoma. Study results and caveats: Clonal expansion among partial responders at 0.1-3.0 mg/kg ranked near the lowest. Antigen specificity was not determined for the expanded peripheral T cells.

Libraries were prepared by immunoSEQ multiplex PCR; TCRdb keeps only in-frame clonotypes and omits some of them. The sample holds roughly 100,000 clones, almost 90% seen once. Per germline, CDR1 SGDLS and CDR2 YYNGEE. V was cut by 3 bases and J by 3 bases, with 12 bases left in between. The CDR3 has 14 amino acids. Notes on this clone: The target antigen is unknown.

Sequenced here: CD4+ or CD8+ T cells sorted from blood, sampled in a trial of the OX40 agonist ivuxolimab. This TCR was recovered from an adult with an advanced solid tumor such as melanoma, head and neck, liver or kidney cancer. The chain carries TRBV9 and TRBJ1-1; D is uncertain. CDR3 loop: CASSGALVHTEAFF. The CDR3 nucleotides read TGTGCCAGCAGCGGAGCACTGGTGCACACTGAAGCTTTCTTT.